The entry below describes one T cell receptor beta chain. Individuals drawn from approximately 22 US areas were about 18 to 100 years old. This sample was included in a study of blood T cell repertoires in COVID-19. Study in general: T cells, B-cell-depleted T cells, or PBMCs supplied cDNA or gDNA.

In the original processing: Reference gene primer amplification gave estimated nucleated cell counts. The protocol was immunoSEQ multiplex PCR, while the TCRdb copy is restricted to in-frame clones and leaves out a portion. V, J and clone size are those of that table, while D and trimming were read from the DNA. The data hold fewer than 450,000 clones, with more than 75% observed a single time. The TCR was taken from a woman in her 30s who had recovered from COVID-19. The sequenced sample was PBMCs or T cells enriched from blood (not recorded which).

In DNA form, the CDR3 reads TGTGCCAGCAGCCTAAGGAGAGCTTATAATTCACCCCTCCACTTT. Amino acids: CASSLRRAYNSPLHF. The rearrangement links TRBV14 to TRBJ1-6; D gene ambiguous. The CDR3 loop spans 15 amino acids. The V and J ends lost 4 bases and 4 bases respectively, with 11 bases between them. CDR1 and CDR2 from the germline V gene are SGHDN and FVKESK.